This passage covers 25 T cell receptor beta chains from one sample sequenced in a study of shared clonotypes between healthy human individuals. Naive-designated CD8 cells lacked CD45RO, were positively enriched for CCR7, and omitted terminally differentiated effector memory CD45RA+ cells. The table came from immunoSEQ multiplex PCR; TCRdb's copy has only in-frame clones and leaves some out. The data contain approximately 2,000,000 clones, just under 95% of them singletons. Sequenced: naive CD8+ T cells from PBMCs. These TCRs come from a man aged 18 to 30 in good health. Some clones in this sample may be carry-over from other donors' samples.

This chain connects TRBV6-5 to TRBJ2-1; D not resolved. From germline, CDR1 is MNHEY and CDR2 SVGAGI. The CDR3 is made up of 14 amino acids. Trimming pared 6 bases from V and 4 bases from J, leaving 13 bases between. The chain's CDR3 is CASSSSPTYNEQFF. DNA for the CDR3: TGTGCCAGCAGCTCCTCCCCGACGTACAATGAGCAGTTCTTC.

The chain carries TRBV6-6 and TRBJ2-1, with TRBD2 matching over 10 bases. This CDR3 region has 16 residues. Germline CDR1 reads MNHNY; CDR2 reads SVGAGI (reference sequence). V shed 2 bases, J shed 7 bases, and the junction held 8 bases outside the gene matches. The CDR3: CASSYVVGTSANEQFF. In DNA form, the CDR3 reads TGTGCCAGCAGTTACGTCGTGGGGACTAGCGCTAATGAGCAGTTCTTC.

This chain links TRBV11-2 with TRBJ1-2; possibly TRBD1 for D (6 bases). Germline V gives CDR1 SGHAT, CDR2 FQNNGV. This CDR3 contains 15 residues. V was cut by 1 base and J by 2 bases, with 11 bases left in between. CDR3 nucleotides: TGTGCCAGCAGCTTAGTGACAGGAGGAAACTATGGCTACACCTTC. It translates to CASSLVTGGNYGYTF.

CDR3 DNA sequence: TGTGCCAGCTCGAGGGACCTCGAGGAAGAGCAGTACTTC. Its protein product is CASSRDLEEEQYF. The chain links TRBV19 to TRBJ2-7; D tentatively reads TRBD1 or TRBD2 (5 bases each). V gave up 9 bases and J gave up 7 bases, with 19 bases separating them. The CDR3 extends over 13 amino acids. Per germline, CDR1 LNHDA and CDR2 SQIVND (reference sequence). Looking up the rest from reference TRBV19 and TRBJ2-7 gives the full variable domain: DGGITQSPKYLFRKEGQNVTLSCEQNLNHDAMYWYRQDPGQGLRLIYYSQIVNDFQKGDIAEGYSVSREKKESFPLTVTSAQKNPTAFYLCASSRDLEEEQYFGPGTRLTVT.

The chain links TRBV27 to TRBJ1-5, with 8 positions matching TRBD1. V gave up 7 bases and J gave up 4 bases; unmatched junction bases: 6. Germline lookup yields CDR1 MNHEY and CDR2 SMNVEV (reference sequence). CDR3 length equals 14 residues. CDR3 residues: CASTSRTGNQPQHF. The CDR3 nucleotides read TGTGCCAGCACGAGCCGGACAGGGAATCAGCCCCAGCATTTT.

The V and J genes are TRBV6-5 and TRBJ1-1, with D maybe TRBD1 (6 bases). V was shortened by 0 bases and J by 4 bases, with 12 bases between the two germline ends. The CDR3 is 15 amino acids. Germline V CDR1 and CDR2: MNHEY, SVGAGI. The CDR3 DNA is TGTGCCAGCAGTTACTCGAGGGGGGGAACCACTGAAGCTTTCTTT. Its protein product is CASSYSRGGTTEAFF.

The rearrangement joins TRBV28 to TRBJ2-3; weak D call: TRBD1 (5 bases). The germline CDR1 and CDR2 sequences are MDHEN and SYDVKM. CDR3 length: 15 residues. Trimming removed 4 bases from V and 2 bases from J, with 13 bases in between. The DNA of the CDR3 is TGTGCCAGCAGTTCATCTCAGGGCTACACAGATACGCAGTATTTT. Encoded protein: CASSSSQGYTDTQYF.

The chain joins TRBV5-3 to TRBJ2-7, with 9 bases identical to TRBD2. TRBV5-3 has ORF status, its function being uncertain. The CDR3 covers 16 residues. Unmatched junction bases numbered 5, after V lost 1 base and J lost 0 bases. The CDR3 bases are TGTGCCAGAAGCTTGAGTCTAGCGGGACGCTCCTACGAGCAGTACTTC. It specifies CARSLSLAGRSYEQYF.

The chain joins TRBV7-9 to TRBJ1-2; TRBD1 is a possible D gene (6 bases). Germline lookup yields CDR1 SEHNR and CDR2 FQNEAQ (reference sequence). This CDR3 has 15 residues. Trimming cost V 1 base and J 2 bases, with 11 bases left between them. The CDR3 nucleotides read TGTGCCAGCAGCTTAGGGACGGGACAAAACTATGGCTACACCTTC. It specifies CASSLGTGQNYGYTF.

The rearrangement links TRBV14 to TRBJ2-5; D is perhaps TRBD1 (5 bases). This CDR3 region has 15 residues. The V end was cut by 0 bases, the J end by 5 bases, with 13 bases between. The germline V gene encodes CDR1 SGHDN and CDR2 FVKESK. CDR3 in amino acids: CASSQDTGLWETQYF. CDR3 in DNA: TGTGCCAGCAGCCAAGATACAGGCCTGTGGGAGACCCAGTACTTC. Variable domain in full (rest from reference TRBV14 and TRBJ2-5): EAGVTQFPSHSVIEKGQTVTLRCDPISGHDNLYWYRRVMGKEIKFLLHFVKESKQDESGMPNNRFLAERTGGTYSTLKVQPAELEDSGVYFCASSQDTGLWETQYFGPGTRLLVL.

Concerning this clone itself: This sample includes further DNA sequences coding for the same CDR3. The gene calls are TRBV9 and TRBJ2-2; no clear D. Trimming shortened V by 3 bases and J by 4 bases, and 7 bases separated the two germline ends. Germline lookup yields CDR1 SGDLS and CDR2 YYNGEE. The CDR3 runs 13 residues. The CDR3 region has the DNA TGTGCCAGCAGCGCAACCCGCACCGGGGAGCTGTTTTTT. Its protein is CASSATRTGELFF.

The chain has TRBV9 and TRBJ1-1, with unresolved D. CDR3 size: 8 residues. Germline V gene sequence: CDR1 SGDLS, CDR2 YYNGEE. V was pared by 9 bases and J by 8 bases, with 5 bases between. DNA for the CDR3: TGTGCCAACGTCGAAGCTTTCTTT. This translates into CANVEAFF.

The chain joins TRBV28 to TRBJ1-1; the D gene is possibly TRBD1 (5 bases). V was trimmed by 3 bases and J by 3 bases, leaving 14 bases between them. CDR3 size: 15 residues. Germline V lookup: CDR1 MDHEN, CDR2 SYDVKM. CDR3 DNA: TGTGCCAGCAGTTTTCCCCGGGGGAGGCACACTGAAGCTTTCTTT. This gives the protein CASSFPRGRHTEAFF. The variable domain in full, completed from reference TRBV28 and TRBJ1-1, reads DVKVTQSSRYLVKRTGEKVFLECVQDMDHENMFWYRQDPGLGLRLIYFSYDVKMKEKGDIPEGYSVSREKKERFSLILESASTNQTSMYLCASSFPRGRHTEAFFGQGTRLTVV.

The rearrangement joins TRBV4-1 to TRBJ2-7, with 7 positions matching TRBD1. Germline values: CDR1 MGHRA, CDR2 YSYEKL. The V and J ends lost 3 bases and 0 bases, in that order; junction bases with no gene match: 5. CDR3 size: 15 residues. The CDR3 reads CASSHPGQSSYEQYF. The CDR3 DNA reads TGCGCCAGCAGCCACCCGGGACAGAGCTCCTACGAGCAGTACTTC.

This clone has a single count. CDR3 DNA sequence: TGTGCCAGCAGCCTTCGGGCCGTTATCTCCTACGAGCAGTACTTC. Amino acid sequence: CASSLRAVISYEQYF. This chain connects TRBV27 to TRBJ2-7, with D hard to call. The V end lost 6 bases, the J end lost 0 bases, and 15 bases lay between the germline ends. This CDR3 spans 15 amino acids. From germline, CDR1 is MNHEY and CDR2 SMNVEV (reference sequence).

V is TRBV10-3 and J is TRBJ2-1; 10 nucleotides line up with TRBD2. CDR3 size: 15 residues. Germline V gene sequence: CDR1 ENHRY, CDR2 SYGVKD. Trimming at V came to 6 bases and at J to 7 bases, leaving 9 bases not matched to a gene. The CDR3 loop is CAIRSSGREWNEQFF. CDR3 in DNA: TGTGCCATCAGATCAAGCGGGAGGGAGTGGAATGAGCAGTTCTTC.

This chain uses TRBV10-3 with TRBJ2-7; 7 nucleotides line up with TRBD2. The CDR3 length is 18 residues. Germline CDR1 reads ENHRY; CDR2 reads SYGVKD. J was trimmed by 4 bases and V by 2 bases; bases with no gene match: 17. CDR3 nucleotides: TGTGCCATCAGTGAGACCGTTGCGGGAGAATCAGGCGTGTACGAGCAGTACTTC. It specifies CAISETVAGESGVYEQYF.

V and J are TRBV4-2 and TRBJ2-3; 11 bases line up with TRBD2. Germline trimming cut 0 bases from V and 6 bases from J; bases unmatched to any gene: 8. The CDR3 totals 17 residues. From germline, CDR1 is LGHNA and CDR2 YNFKEQ. The DNA for the CDR3 is TGTGCCAGCAGCCAAGAAGGGACTAGCGGACCCACGGATACGCAGTATTTT. It yields the protein CASSQEGTSGPTDTQYF.

The chain is built from TRBV28 and TRBJ1-5, with TRBD1 identical over 8 bases. The V and J ends lost 8 bases and 0 bases, in that order; junction bases with no gene match: 12. The CDR3 is 17 amino acids. CDR1 and CDR2 from the germline V gene are MDHEN and SYDVKM. The CDR3 is CASGPGTGAYSNQPQHF. The CDR3 DNA follows: TGTGCCAGCGGTCCCGGGACAGGAGCTTATAGCAATCAGCCCCAGCATTTT.

This chain links TRBV7-9 with TRBJ2-7, with D perhaps matching TRBD2 (7 bases). Germline CDR1 SEHNR, CDR2 FQNEAQ (reference sequence). The CDR3 is made up of 15 amino acids. Trimming removed 4 bases from V and 5 bases from J, with 18 bases in between. The CDR3 region is CASSSTRGGAHEQYF. The CDR3 DNA reads as TGTGCCAGCAGCTCCACCCGAGGGGGGGCACACGAGCAGTACTTC.

The chain has TRBV9 and TRBJ2-7; D uncertain. V lost 4 bases and J 5 bases, leaving 13 bases between the germline ends. The CDR3 is made up of 13 amino acids. Germline loops: CDR1 SGDLS, CDR2 YYNGEE. The chain's CDR3 is CASSSFSGDEQYF. The CDR3 DNA reads as TGTGCCAGCAGCTCCTTTTCCGGAGACGAGCAGTACTTC.

The chain is built from TRBV4-1 and TRBJ2-1; TRBD2 agrees at 10 bases. The CDR3 covers 20 residues. CDR1 MGHRA and CDR2 YSYEKL come from the germline V gene. The trim removed 0 bases at V and 2 bases at J, leaving 13 bases unmatched. The CDR3 bases are TGCGCCAGCAGCCAAGAGGGGGCTAGCGGGAGATTTATACCCTACAATGAGCAGTTCTTC. This translates into CASSQEGASGRFIPYNEQFF.

J is TRBJ2-2 and V is TRBV7-3; 9 bases align to TRBD1. Germline values: CDR1 SGHTA, CDR2 FQGTGA. This CDR3 is 16 amino acids long. The V segment lost 4 bases and the J segment 1 base; nucleotides outside the gene matches: 4. The CDR3 spells CASSSQGQGNTGELFF. The DNA for the CDR3 is TGTGCCAGCAGCTCCCAGGGACAGGGGAACACCGGGGAGCTGTTTTTT.

The gene calls are TRBV5-8 and TRBJ1-2; TRBD1 aligns across 8 bases. V lost 2 bases and J lost 4; bases outside the gene matches: 10. Germline assignment: CDR1 SGHTS and CDR2 YDEGEE. CDR3 length equals 16 residues. CDR3 region: CASSFVRDRLLYGYTF. In nucleotides, the CDR3 is TGTGCCAGCAGCTTCGTACGGGACAGGCTACTCTATGGCTACACCTTC.

The DNA of the CDR3 is TGTGCCAGCAGGGACCAAGTAATGAACACTGAAGCTTTCTTT. Its protein is CASRDQVMNTEAFF. The chain combines TRBV28 with TRBJ1-1; no reliable D call. V gave up 6 bases and J gave up 0 bases, with 11 bases separating them. The CDR3 is 14 residues long. Germline lookup yields CDR1 MDHEN and CDR2 SYDVKM. Using reference TRBV28 and TRBJ1-1 for the parts outside the CDR3, the full variable domain is DVKVTQSSRYLVKRTGEKVFLECVQDMDHENMFWYRQDPGLGLRLIYFSYDVKMKEKGDIPEGYSVSREKKERFSLILESASTNQTSMYLCASRDQVMNTEAFFGQGTRLTVV.